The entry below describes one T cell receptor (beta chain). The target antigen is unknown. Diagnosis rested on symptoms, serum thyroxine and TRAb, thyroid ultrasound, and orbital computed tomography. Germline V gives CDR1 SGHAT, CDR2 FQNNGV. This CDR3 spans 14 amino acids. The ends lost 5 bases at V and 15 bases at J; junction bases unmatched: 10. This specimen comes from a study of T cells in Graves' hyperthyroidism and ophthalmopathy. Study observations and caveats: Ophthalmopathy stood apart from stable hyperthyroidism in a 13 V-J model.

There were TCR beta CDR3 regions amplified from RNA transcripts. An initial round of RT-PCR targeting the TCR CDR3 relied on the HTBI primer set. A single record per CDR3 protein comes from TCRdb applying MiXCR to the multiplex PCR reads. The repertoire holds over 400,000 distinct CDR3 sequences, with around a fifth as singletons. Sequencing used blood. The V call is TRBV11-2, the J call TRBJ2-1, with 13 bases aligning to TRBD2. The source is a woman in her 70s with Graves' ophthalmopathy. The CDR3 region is CASSPPGLAGKLFF. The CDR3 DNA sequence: TGTGCCAGCAGCCCGCCGGGACTAGCGGGAAAGCTGTTCTTC. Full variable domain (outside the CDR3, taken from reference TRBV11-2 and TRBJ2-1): EAGVAQSPRYKIIEKRQSVAFWCNPISGHATLYWYQQILGQGPKLLIQFQNNGVVDDSQLPKDRFSAERLKGVDSTLKIQPAKLEDSAVYLCASSPPGLAGKLFFGPGTRLTVL.